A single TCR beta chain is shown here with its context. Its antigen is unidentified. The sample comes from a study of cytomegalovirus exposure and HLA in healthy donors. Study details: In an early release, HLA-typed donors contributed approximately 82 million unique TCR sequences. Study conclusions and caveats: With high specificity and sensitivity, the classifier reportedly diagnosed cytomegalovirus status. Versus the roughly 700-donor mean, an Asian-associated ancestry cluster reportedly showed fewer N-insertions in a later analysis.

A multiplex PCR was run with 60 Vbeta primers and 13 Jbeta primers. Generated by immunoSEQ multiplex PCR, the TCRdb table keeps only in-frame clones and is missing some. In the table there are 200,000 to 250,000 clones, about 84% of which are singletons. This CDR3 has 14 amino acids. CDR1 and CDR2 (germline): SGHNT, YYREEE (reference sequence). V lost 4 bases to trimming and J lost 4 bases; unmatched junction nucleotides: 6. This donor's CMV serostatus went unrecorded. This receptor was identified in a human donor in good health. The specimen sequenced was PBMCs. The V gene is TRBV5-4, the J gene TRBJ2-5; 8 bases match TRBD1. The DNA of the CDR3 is TGTGCCAGCAGCGTGGGACAGGAGTCAGAGACCCAGTACTTC. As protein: CASSVGQESETQYF.